A single sample gave rise to the 7 T cell receptor beta chains below, sequenced in a study of shared clonotypes between healthy human individuals. The assay was immunoSEQ multiplex PCR, and TCRdb's table has in-frame clones only and misses some. Among about 480,000 clones listed, more than 65% were seen once. Sample: PBMCs. The source is a woman between 40 and 50 years old in good health. Some clones in this sample may be carry-over from other donors' samples.

This rearrangement joins TRBV29-1 to TRBJ2-5; 11 nucleotides line up with TRBD1. CDR3 length: 14 residues. V shed 7 bases, J shed 2 bases, and the junction held 6 bases outside the gene matches. CDR1 and CDR2 (germline): SQVTM, ANQGSEA. The CDR3 loop reads CSGGTGGGQETQYF. The CDR3 DNA sequence: TGCAGCGGAGGGACAGGGGGTGGACAAGAGACCCAGTACTTC.

V and J are TRBV7-3 and TRBJ2-1, with 10 nucleotides matching TRBD2. The germline CDR1 and CDR2 sequences are SGHTA and FQGTGA. The V gene end was trimmed by 2 bases and the J gene end by 5 bases; junction bases not matched to a gene: 6. CDR3 length equals 16 residues. DNA for the CDR3: TGTGCCAGCAGCTTAGTGGGGACTAGCGAAAACAATGAGCAGTTCTTC. Its protein is CASSLVGTSENNEQFF.

Comment on this clone: The same CDR3 arises from other DNA sequences in this sample as well. The chain couples TRBV5-1 to TRBJ1-5, with no clear D. CDR1 and CDR2 (germline): SGHRS, YFSETQ. V lost 0 bases, J lost 3 bases, and 4 bases lay in between. The CDR3 totals 13 residues. CDR3 DNA: TGCGCCAGCAGCTTGGATCTCAATCAGCCCCAGCATTTT. This sequence encodes CASSLDLNQPQHF.

This sequence joins TRBV27 and TRBJ2-7; D not certain. From germline, CDR1 is MNHEY and CDR2 SMNVEV (reference sequence). This CDR3 is built from 13 residues. The V and J ends lost 0 bases and 5 bases respectively, with 8 bases between them. The CDR3 region is CASSLSPRNEQYF. Written as DNA, the CDR3 is TGTGCCAGCAGTTTATCCCCCAGGAACGAGCAGTACTTC.

CDR3 sequence: CASSRPGATGTEAFF. CDR3 DNA sequence: TGTGCCAGCAGTCGGCCAGGGGCCACGGGCACTGAAGCTTTCTTT. The rearrangement links TRBV6-6 to TRBJ1-1; D may be TRBD1 (6 bases). Germline assignment: CDR1 MNHNY and CDR2 SVGAGI (reference sequence). The CDR3 has 15 residues. Trimming took 5 bases from V and 4 from J, leaving 17 bases between them.

The V gene is TRBV7-3, the J gene TRBJ2-1, with D tentatively TRBD1 or TRBD2 (6 bases each). V lost 7 bases and J 5 bases, leaving 21 bases between the germline ends. The CDR3 contains 16 residues. CDR1 is SGHTA and CDR2 is FQGTGA in the germline V gene. The CDR3 DNA is TGTGCCAGCACCCTAGAGGGGGGAGTACTACACAATGAGCAGTTCTTC. Amino acids: CASTLEGGVLHNEQFF. Using reference TRBV7-3 and TRBJ2-1 for the parts outside the CDR3, the full variable domain is GAGVSQTPSNKVTEKGKYVELRCDPISGHTALYWYRQSLGQGPEFLIYFQGTGAADDSGLPNDRFFAVRPEGSVSTLKIQRTERGDSAVYLCASTLEGGVLHNEQFFGPGTRLTVL.

V is TRBV7-2 and J is TRBJ1-4, with TRBD1 matching over 9 bases. Germline trimming cut 5 bases from V and 1 base from J; bases unmatched to any gene: 8. CDR3 length: 17 residues. Germline V gene lookup returns CDR1 SGHTA and CDR2 FQGNSA. The CDR3 nucleotides are TGTGCCAGCAGCCTCACCGCGACAGGGGGAACTAATGAAAAACTGTTTTTT. It yields the protein CASSLTATGGTNEKLFF.